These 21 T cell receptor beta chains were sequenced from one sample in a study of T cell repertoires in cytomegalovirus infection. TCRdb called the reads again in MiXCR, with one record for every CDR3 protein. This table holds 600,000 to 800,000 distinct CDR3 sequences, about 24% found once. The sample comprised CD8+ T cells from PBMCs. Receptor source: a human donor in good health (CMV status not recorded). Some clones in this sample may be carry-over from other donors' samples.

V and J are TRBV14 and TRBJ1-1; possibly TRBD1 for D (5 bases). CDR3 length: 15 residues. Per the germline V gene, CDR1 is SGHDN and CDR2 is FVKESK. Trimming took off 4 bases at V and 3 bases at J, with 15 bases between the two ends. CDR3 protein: CASSLRIGGDTEAFF. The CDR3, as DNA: TGTGCCAGCAGCCTAAGAATCGGGGGTGACACTGAAGCTTTCTTT. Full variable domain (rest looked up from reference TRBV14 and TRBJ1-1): EAGVTQFPSHSVIEKGQTVTLRCDPISGHDNLYWYRRVMGKEIKFLLHFVKESKQDESGMPNNRFLAERTGGTYSTLKVQPAELEDSGVYFCASSLRIGGDTEAFFGQGTRLTVV.

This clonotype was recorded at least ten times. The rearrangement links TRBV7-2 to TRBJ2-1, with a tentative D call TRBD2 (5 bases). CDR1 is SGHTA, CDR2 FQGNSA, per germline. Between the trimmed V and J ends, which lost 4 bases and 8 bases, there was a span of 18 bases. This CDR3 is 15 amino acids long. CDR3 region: CASSWRSRGVDEQFF. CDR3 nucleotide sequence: TGTGCCAGCAGCTGGAGGAGCCGGGGAGTTGATGAGCAGTTCTTC.

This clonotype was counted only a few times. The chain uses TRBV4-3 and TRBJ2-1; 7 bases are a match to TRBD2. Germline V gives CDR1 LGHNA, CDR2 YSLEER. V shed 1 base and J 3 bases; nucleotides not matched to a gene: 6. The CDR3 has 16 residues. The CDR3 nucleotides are TGCGCCAGCAGCCAAGTCTACCTAGCGGACTACAATGAGCAGTTCTTC. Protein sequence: CASSQVYLADYNEQFF.

The CDR3 DNA reads TGTGCCAGCAGTTACTCGATTATTCCTGAAATGGGTTTTTTGGTTGTTGAGCAGTTCTTC. This encodes CASSYSIIPEMGFLVVEQFF. V gene TRBV6-2 or TRBV6-3 combines with J gene TRBJ2-1; D uncertain. Trimming took 0 bases from V and 9 from J, leaving 30 bases between them. The CDR3 is made up of 20 amino acids. CDR1 and CDR2 (germline): MNHEY, SVGEGT.

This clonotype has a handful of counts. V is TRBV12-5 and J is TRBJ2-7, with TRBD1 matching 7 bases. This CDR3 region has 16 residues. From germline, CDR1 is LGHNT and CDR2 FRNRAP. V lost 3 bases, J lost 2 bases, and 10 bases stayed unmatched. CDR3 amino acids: CASGFSPDRVPYEQYF. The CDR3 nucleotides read TGTGCTAGTGGTTTCTCCCCCGACAGGGTACCCTACGAGCAGTACTTC.

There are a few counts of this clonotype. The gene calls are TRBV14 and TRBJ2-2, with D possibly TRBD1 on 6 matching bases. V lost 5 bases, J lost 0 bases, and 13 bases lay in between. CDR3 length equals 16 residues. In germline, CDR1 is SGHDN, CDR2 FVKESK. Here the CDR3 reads CASSDVRTANTGELFF. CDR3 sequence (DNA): TGTGCCAGCAGCGATGTCCGGACAGCGAACACCGGGGAGCTGTTTTTT.

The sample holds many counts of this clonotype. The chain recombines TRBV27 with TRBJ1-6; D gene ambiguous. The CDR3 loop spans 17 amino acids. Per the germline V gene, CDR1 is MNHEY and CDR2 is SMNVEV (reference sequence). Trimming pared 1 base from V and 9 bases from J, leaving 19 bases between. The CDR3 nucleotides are TGTGCCAGCAGTTTATACGAGGAGACTATGCTGGGTTCACCCCTCCACTTT. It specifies CASSLYEETMLGSPLHF.

CDR3 DNA: TGCGCCAGCAGCCCATGGACAACCGATTCCACTGAAGCTTTCTTT. It specifies CASSPWTTDSTEAFF. V and J are TRBV5-1 and TRBJ1-1, with D perhaps matching TRBD1 (5 bases). This CDR3 contains 15 residues. The V end lost 4 bases, the J end lost 4 bases, and 17 bases lay between the germline ends. Germline values: CDR1 SGHRS, CDR2 YFSETQ.

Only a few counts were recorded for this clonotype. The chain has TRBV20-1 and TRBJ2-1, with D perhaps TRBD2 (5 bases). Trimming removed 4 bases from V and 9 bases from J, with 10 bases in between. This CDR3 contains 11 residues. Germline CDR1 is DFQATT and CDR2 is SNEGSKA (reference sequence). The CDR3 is CSAILGSEQFF. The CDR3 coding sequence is TGCAGTGCTATCCTAGGGAGTGAGCAGTTCTTC.

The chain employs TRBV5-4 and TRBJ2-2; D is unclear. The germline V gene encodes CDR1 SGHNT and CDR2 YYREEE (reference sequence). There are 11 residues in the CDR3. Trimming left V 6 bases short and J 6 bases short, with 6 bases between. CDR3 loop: CASIVSGELFF. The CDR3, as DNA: TGTGCCAGCATAGTGTCCGGGGAGCTGTTTTTT.

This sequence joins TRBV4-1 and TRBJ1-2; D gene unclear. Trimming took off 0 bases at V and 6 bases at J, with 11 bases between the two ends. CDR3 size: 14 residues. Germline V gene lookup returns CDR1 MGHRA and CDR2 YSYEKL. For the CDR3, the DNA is TGCGCCAGCAGCCAAGACCCTGGGAGCAATGGCTACACCTTC. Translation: CASSQDPGSNGYTF.

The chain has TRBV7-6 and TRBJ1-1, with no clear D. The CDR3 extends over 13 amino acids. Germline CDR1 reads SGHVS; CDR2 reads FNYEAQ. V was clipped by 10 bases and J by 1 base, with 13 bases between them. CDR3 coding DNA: TGTGCCACCTTGTTAGACTGGAACACTGAAGCTTTCTTT. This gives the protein CATLLDWNTEAFF.

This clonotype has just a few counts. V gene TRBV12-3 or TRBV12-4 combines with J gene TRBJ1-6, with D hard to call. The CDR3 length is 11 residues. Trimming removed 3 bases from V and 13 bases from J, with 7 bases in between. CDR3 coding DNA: TGTGCCAGCAGTTTCGAAAGCCCCCTCCACTTT. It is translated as CASSFESPLHF.

In nucleotides, the CDR3 is TGTGCTAGTGGTTTGGTACAGGGCGGGGGTGAAGCTTTCTTT. Translation: CASGLVQGGGEAFF. The genes are TRBV12-5 and TRBJ1-1, with a possible D match to TRBD1 (6 bases). The CDR3 spans 14 residues. Germline V gene lookup returns CDR1 LGHNT and CDR2 FRNRAP. V lost 0 bases, J lost 7 bases, and 12 bases lay in between.

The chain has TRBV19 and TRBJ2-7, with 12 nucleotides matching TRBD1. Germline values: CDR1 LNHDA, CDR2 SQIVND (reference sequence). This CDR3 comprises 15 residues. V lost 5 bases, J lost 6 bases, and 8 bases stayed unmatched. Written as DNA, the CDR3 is TGTGCCAGTAGTTCCGCCGGGACAGGGGGCCGCGAGCAGTACTTC. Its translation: CASSSAGTGGREQYF.

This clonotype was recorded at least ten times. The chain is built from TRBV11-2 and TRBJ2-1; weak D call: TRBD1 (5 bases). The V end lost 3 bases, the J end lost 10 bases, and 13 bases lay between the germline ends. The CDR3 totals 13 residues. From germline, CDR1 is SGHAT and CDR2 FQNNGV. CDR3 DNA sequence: TGTGCCAGCAGCTTCTTCACAGGTTTGGAGCAGTTCTTC. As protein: CASSFFTGLEQFF.

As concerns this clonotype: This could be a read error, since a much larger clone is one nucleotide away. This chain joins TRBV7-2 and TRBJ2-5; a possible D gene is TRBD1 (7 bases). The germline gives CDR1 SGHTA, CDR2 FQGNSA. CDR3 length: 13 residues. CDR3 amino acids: CASVQGGWENQYF. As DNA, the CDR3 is TGTGCCAGCGTCCAGGGGGGATGGGAGAACCAGTACTTC.

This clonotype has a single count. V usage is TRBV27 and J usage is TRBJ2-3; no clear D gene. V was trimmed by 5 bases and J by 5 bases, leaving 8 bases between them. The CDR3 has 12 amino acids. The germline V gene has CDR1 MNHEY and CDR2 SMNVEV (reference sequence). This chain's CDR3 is CASSRRLDTQYF. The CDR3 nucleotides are TGTGCCAGCAGTCGCCGACTAGATACGCAGTATTTT.

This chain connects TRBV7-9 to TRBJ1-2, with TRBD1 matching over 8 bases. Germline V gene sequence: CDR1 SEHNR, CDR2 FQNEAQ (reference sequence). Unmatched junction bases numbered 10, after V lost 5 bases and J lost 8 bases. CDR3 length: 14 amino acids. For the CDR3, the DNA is TGTGCCAGCAGCGCTGGGACAGGTGGAATCGGCTACACCTTC. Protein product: CASSAGTGGIGYTF.

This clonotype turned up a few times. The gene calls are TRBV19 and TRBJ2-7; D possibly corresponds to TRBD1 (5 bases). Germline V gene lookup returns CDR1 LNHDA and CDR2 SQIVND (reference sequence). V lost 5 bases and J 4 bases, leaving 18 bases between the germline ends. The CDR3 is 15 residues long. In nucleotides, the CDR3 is TGTGCCAGTAGTGGTGACATTGGGGCAGGGTACGAGCAGTACTTC. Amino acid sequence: CASSGDIGAGYEQYF.

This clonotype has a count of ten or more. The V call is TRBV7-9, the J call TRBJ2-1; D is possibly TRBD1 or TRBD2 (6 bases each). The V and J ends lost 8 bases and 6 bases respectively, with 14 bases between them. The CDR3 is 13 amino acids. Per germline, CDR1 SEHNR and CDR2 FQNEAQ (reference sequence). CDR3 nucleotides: TGTGCCAGCGAACCCAGGGGAGGCAATGAGCAGTTCTTC. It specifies CASEPRGGNEQFF.